The source of this T cell receptor (beta chain) is a study of graft-versus-host responses after intestinal transplantation. Sequenced by immunoSEQ multiplex PCR; TCRdb stores in-frame clones only, minus some. The sample consists of around 40,000 clones, roughly 87% of them appearing once. This clone was recorded only once. Its specificity is not known. Study outcomes and limitations: The study found high graft-versus-host to host-versus-graft clonal ratios in allografts of patients with graft-donor T cell macrochimerism.

There are 19 residues in the CDR3. Germline CDR1 and CDR2: SGHAT and FQNNGV. Trimming shortened V by 2 bases and J by 0 bases, and 22 bases separated the two germline ends. This specimen was PBMCs, taken approximately 1,000 days after transplant. V and J are TRBV11-2 and TRBJ1-2, with a weak D call TRBD1 (6 bases). The source of this sequence is a human patient who received an intestinal transplant, so some T cells may come from the graft donor. This chain's CDR3 is CASSLSGRTAIQANYGYTF. The CDR3 DNA reads as TGTGCCAGCAGCTTATCCGGGCGGACAGCCATTCAAGCTAACTATGGCTACACCTTC.